This T cell receptor beta chain was identified in a study of breast tumors, draining lymph nodes, adjacent tissues. The study's findings and limits: Most tumor T cells seemingly derive from lymph node, then expand in tumor. Compared with lymph nodes, tumors were less diverse; compared with nontumor tissue, more. Data only fit, rather than demonstrated, lymph node origin of most tumor T cells.

CDR1 is MNHEY, CDR2 SVGEGT, per germline. There are 13 residues in the CDR3. As regards this clonotype: As yet, its antigen is unknown. One end of the junction fails to match germline, which may point to a read error.

Axillary draining lymph nodes of breast cancer patients supplied the node samples. TCRdb itself ran the multiplex PCR reads through MiXCR, one entry per CDR3 protein. The data contain about 140,000 distinct CDR3 sequences, roughly 33% of them singletons. The sequence was collected from a female donor with breast cancer. Some clones in this sample may be carry-over from other donors' samples. What was sequenced was axillary lymph node tissue. J is TRBJ1-6 and V is TRBV6-2 or TRBV6-3; unclear D gene. The CDR3 DNA follows: TGTGCCAGCAGTCACTCGCCCTCCTCACCCCTCCACTTT. As protein: CASSHSPSSPLHF.